This entry lists 22 T cell receptor beta chains sequenced from one sample in a study of T-cell reconstitution after alpha-beta-depleted transplantation in children (dated by TCRdb to about 2016). Libraries were built with PCR. TCRdb records Illumina HiSeq 2500 as the sequencer. Molecular barcoding was employed in the preparation of TCR libraries, with unique molecular identifiers being used to normalize TCRbeta repertoire quantification. TCRdb's own reprocessing of the public reads used fastp at Q25 and MiXCR and kept productive beta chains. Each entry merges the rows of one CDR3 protein and shows their most common DNA and genes. The sample contains about 980,000 distinct CDR3 sequences, about 29% of them found a single time. The ten largest make up about 28% of the sample. Per the publication, the treatment or condition label means: allogeneic hematopoietic cell transplantation with graft depleted of TCRalphabeta T cells and CD19 B cells.

Sequencing used PBMCs, mostly from graft donor cells, obtained 360 days after TCRalphabeta/CD19-depleted stem cell transplant. These TCRs come from a boy under two years old who had a stem cell transplant for SCID, so the T cells may come from the graft donor.

The chain recombines TRBV5-1 with TRBJ2-7; D remains unclear. The germline CDR1 and CDR2 sequences are SGHRS and YFSETQ. The CDR3 extends over 15 amino acids. The germline V and J ends were trimmed by 4 bases and 2 bases, with 16 bases remaining between them. The CDR3 loop reads CASSPVYGQPYEQYF. The CDR3 region has the DNA TGCGCCAGCAGCCCCGTTTATGGGCAGCCCTACGAGCAGTACTTC.

This clonotype showed up many times. The chain has TRBV20-1 and TRBJ2-1; 9 nucleotides align to TRBD1. Germline V gene data show CDR1 as DFQATT and CDR2 as SNEGSKA (reference sequence). Trimming cost V 5 bases and J 6 bases; bases outside gene matches: 2. The CDR3 runs to 12 residues. DNA for the CDR3: TGCAGTGCTGAGACAGGGGGCAATGAGCAGTTCTTC. Amino acid sequence: CSAETGGNEQFF.

The genes are TRBV20-1 and TRBJ2-1; 10 bases line up with TRBD1. The germline CDR1 and CDR2 sequences are DFQATT and SNEGSKA (reference sequence). The CDR3 is 15 amino acids. V lost 1 base, J lost 10 bases, and 10 bases stayed unmatched. CDR3 DNA: TGCAGTGCTAGAGTCAGGACAGGGGGATCACGAGAGCAGTTCTTC. It codes for CSARVRTGGSREQFF.

The rearrangement uses TRBV10-3 and TRBJ2-7; possibly TRBD1 or TRBD2 for D (5 bases each). Germline CDR1 reads ENHRY; CDR2 reads SYGVKD. The germline V and J ends were trimmed by 6 bases and 0 bases, with 12 bases remaining between them. This CDR3 region has 14 residues. The CDR3 spells CAISPGRTSYEQYF. The CDR3 region has the DNA TGTGCCATCAGCCCGGGACGGACCTCCTACGAGCAGTACTTC.

The chain links TRBV20-1 to TRBJ2-3, with TRBD2 matching over 11 bases. Trimming at V came to 3 bases and at J to 4 bases, leaving 6 bases not matched to a gene. The CDR3 covers 15 residues. Looked up from germline, CDR1 is DFQATT and CDR2 is SNEGSKA (reference sequence). In DNA form, the CDR3 reads TGCAGTGCTAGGTTTATTAGCGGGGGGGCAGATACGCAGTATTTT. It yields the protein CSARFISGGADTQYF.

This chain uses TRBV2 with TRBJ2-7; D remains ambiguous. The CDR3 sequence is 12 residues long. Germline V gives CDR1 SNHLY, CDR2 FYNNEI. Trimming pared 3 bases from V and 3 bases from J, leaving 6 bases between. For the CDR3, the DNA is TGTGCCAGCAGTGATGCCCTCTACGAGCAGTACTTC. This codes for CASSDALYEQYF.

The chain couples TRBV4-2 to TRBJ1-6; the D gene is possibly TRBD1 (6 bases). Germline CDR1 is LGHNA and CDR2 is YNFKEQ. Trimming removed 5 bases at V and 7 bases at J, with 12 bases between. This CDR3 has 14 residues. The chain's CDR3 is CASSNTGRNSPLHF. The CDR3 DNA reads as TGTGCCAGCAGCAACACAGGGAGAAATTCACCCCTCCACTTT.

The rearrangement links TRBV7-3 to TRBJ2-2, with 8 nucleotides matching TRBD1. CDR1 and CDR2 (germline): SGHTA, FQGTGA. This CDR3 is built from 15 residues. The V and J ends lost 2 bases and 4 bases, in that order; junction bases with no gene match: 3. In DNA, the CDR3 is TGTGCCAGCAGCTTACAGGGGGCGAGCACCGGGGAGCTGTTTTTT. This translates into CASSLQGASTGELFF.

This clonotype was found a few times. The V call is TRBV5-1, the J call TRBJ1-5; 7 bases align to TRBD1. CDR3 length: 15 amino acids. Germline V CDR1 and CDR2: SGHRS, YFSETQ. V was pared by 8 bases and J by 2 bases, with 10 bases of the junction left unmatched. The CDR3 reads CASPMTGKRNQPQHF. In DNA, the CDR3 is TGCGCCAGTCCGATGACAGGGAAACGCAATCAGCCCCAGCATTTT.

The chain employs TRBV12-3 or TRBV12-4 and TRBJ1-2; D is unclear. This CDR3 is built from 12 residues. With 3 bases removed from V and 3 bases from J, the gap between germline ends came to 5 bases. The CDR3 loop is CASSLSDYGYTF. The DNA of the CDR3 is TGTGCCAGCAGTTTGTCCGACTATGGCTACACCTTC.

This clonotype was seen a few times. The chain combines TRBV19 with TRBJ1-1; D is possibly TRBD1 (6 bases). V was pared by 3 bases and J by 1 base, with 9 bases between. Germline CDR1 reads LNHDA; CDR2 reads SQIVND (reference sequence). This CDR3 region has 14 residues. In DNA form, the CDR3 reads TGTGCCAGTAGTATCCTGGACAGGAACACTGAAGCTTTCTTT. As protein: CASSILDRNTEAFF.

The chain joins TRBV20-1 to TRBJ2-4, with D perhaps TRBD1 (6 bases). Germline CDR1 is DFQATT and CDR2 is SNEGSKA (reference sequence). CDR3 length: 13 amino acids. V was pared by 3 bases and J by 6 bases, with 12 bases between. The CDR3 here is CSARTPQGNIQYF. The CDR3 region has the DNA TGCAGTGCTAGGACCCCACAGGGAAACATTCAGTACTTC.

This clonotype has more than one count but fewer than ten. V usage is TRBV25-1 and J usage is TRBJ1-1, with D maybe TRBD1 (5 bases). With 7 bases removed from V and 4 bases from J, the gap between germline ends came to 13 bases. Germline V gene sequence: CDR1 MGHDK, CDR2 SYGVNS. This CDR3 spans 13 amino acids. CDR3 bases: TGTGCCAGCACTAGGGGCCACATCACTGAAGCTTTCTTT. This sequence encodes CASTRGHITEAFF.

At least ten counts were recorded for this clonotype. The V and J genes are TRBV11-2 and TRBJ1-1; D might be TRBD1 (5 bases). This CDR3 contains 12 residues. V was shortened by 5 bases and J by 2 bases, with 6 bases between the two germline ends. The V gene's germline CDR1 is SGHAT and CDR2 FQNNGV. The CDR3: CASSRDNTEAFF. The CDR3 DNA follows: TGTGCCAGCAGCCGGGACAACACTGAAGCTTTCTTT.

This clonotype was found a few times. DNA of the CDR3: TGCGCCAGCCGAGCATGGCTCACTTACTACGAGCAGTACTTC. Its protein product is CASRAWLTYYEQYF. This chain links TRBV5-1 with TRBJ2-7, with D uncertain. V lost 7 bases and J lost 3, with 17 bases in between. Germline assignment: CDR1 SGHRS and CDR2 YFSETQ. The CDR3 runs 14 residues.

Only a few counts were recorded for this clonotype. The chain links TRBV10-3 to TRBJ1-1, with TRBD1 matching over 9 bases. The V gene's germline CDR1 is ENHRY and CDR2 SYGVKD. There are 16 residues in the CDR3. After removal of 6 bases from V and 1 base from J, the junction contained 9 bases not matched to a gene. This chain's CDR3 is CAISGDRVKRNTEAFF. In DNA, the CDR3 is TGTGCCATCAGCGGGGACAGGGTCAAAAGGAACACTGAAGCTTTCTTT.

The chain has TRBV5-1 and TRBJ2-3; 13 positions match TRBD2. Germline V gene lookup returns CDR1 SGHRS and CDR2 YFSETQ. CDR3 length: 17 residues. The J segment lost 0 bases and the V segment lost 3 bases, leaving 4 bases of the junction unmatched. The CDR3 sequence is CASSWTSGGSSTDTQYF. The CDR3 region has the DNA TGCGCCAGCAGCTGGACTAGCGGGGGTTCTAGCACAGATACGCAGTATTTT.

This chain joins TRBV7-2 and TRBJ1-5, with D unresolved. Germline V lookup: CDR1 SGHTA, CDR2 FQGNSA. The CDR3 contains 15 residues. V was trimmed by 1 base and J by 1 base, leaving 8 bases between them. The CDR3 coding sequence is TGTGCCAGCAGCTTAGTTGGATTGAGCAATCAGCCCCAGCATTTT. It translates to CASSLVGLSNQPQHF.

This sequence joins TRBV6-2 or TRBV6-3 and TRBJ1-1; 7 positions agree with TRBD1. The CDR3 sequence is 13 residues long. Germline lookup yields CDR1 MNHEY and CDR2 SVGEGT. V shed 1 base, J shed 11 bases, and the junction held 7 bases outside the gene matches. CDR3 sequence reads: CASSYFDRAKAFF. The CDR3 coding sequence is TGTGCCAGCAGTTACTTCGACAGGGCTAAGGCTTTCTTT.

This clonotype was detected a few times. J is TRBJ2-7 and V is TRBV6-5, with D possibly matching TRBD2 (6 bases). The CDR3 consists of 14 residues. Germline V CDR1 and CDR2: MNHEY, SVGAGI. V was cut by 6 bases and J by 3 bases, with 15 bases left in between. This CDR3 is CASRRDPKDYEQYF. DNA of the CDR3: TGTGCCAGCAGGCGGGACCCAAAGGACTACGAGCAGTACTTC.

The CDR3 DNA reads TGCAGTGCTAGTAATAGCGGGGGGGCAACCTACGAGCAGTACTTC. Amino acid sequence: CSASNSGGATYEQYF. The J gene is TRBJ2-7, the V gene TRBV20-1; TRBD2 matches 11 bases. The germline CDR1 and CDR2 sequences are DFQATT and SNEGSKA (reference sequence). The ends lost 3 bases at V and 2 bases at J; junction bases unmatched: 6. The CDR3 totals 15 residues.

This clonotype was counted between two and nine times. The chain carries TRBV10-3 and TRBJ2-7; the match to TRBD2 covers 7 bases. Unmatched junction bases numbered 5, after V lost 2 bases and J lost 1 base. CDR1 ENHRY and CDR2 SYGVKD come from the germline V gene. The CDR3 has 15 residues. As DNA, the CDR3 is TGTGCCATCAGTGAGGCGGCAGCGGGATCCTACGAGCAGTACTTC. It translates to CAISEAAAGSYEQYF.